What follows is one TCR beta chain and its context. Antigen unknown. A much larger clone sits a single nucleotide away, making a read error possible. Patients who underwent sequencing had shown CD8+CD57+ cell expansion by flow cytometry. The sample is drawn from a study of CD8+CD57+ T cells in acquired aplastic anemia. Findings and caveats of the study: Patients and controls shared twenty-nine CD8+ CDR3 sequences.

CDR1 and CDR2 from the germline V gene are ENHRY and SYGVKD. CDR3 length equals 13 residues. Between the trimmed V and J ends, which lost 11 bases and 4 bases, there was a span of 17 bases. TCR beta VDJ and CDR3 profiles were obtained from a genomic DNA template. Via MiXCR, TCRdb re-called the reads, giving one row per CDR3 protein. The repertoire holds roughly 250,000 distinct CDR3 sequences, with about 44% as singletons. J is TRBJ1-1 and V is TRBV10-3; D gene unclear. This sequence originates from a human donor with aplastic anemia. Source material: sorted CD4+, CD8+, or CD8+CD57+ T cells (not recorded which) from PBMCs. CDR3 in amino acids: CACRLSGSTEAFF. CDR3 DNA sequence: TGTGCCTGCAGATTATCCGGTAGCACTGAAGCTTTCTTT.